Following are 7 T cell receptor beta chains from one sample sequenced in a study of metastatic and nonmetastatic thyroid tumors. Using MiXCR, TCRdb re-called clones from the PCR reads. Here the sample spans approximately 90,000 clones, about 12% being singletons. Among the patients, none had received any treatment before thyroid surgery. The sequenced sample consisted of blood. The receptors stem from a female donor with papillary thyroid cancer or a benign thyroid nodule (not recorded which). Some clones in this sample may be carry-over from other donors' samples.

This clone showed up many times. The chain is built from TRBV20-1 and TRBJ2-7; no clear D. The germline CDR1 and CDR2 sequences are DFQATT and SNEGSKA (reference sequence). CDR3 length equals 12 residues. The CDR3 here is CAVDSGYGEQYF. CDR3 nucleotides: TGCGCCGTCGACTCCGGTTATGGCGAGCAGTACTTC.

This clone came up many times. The genes are TRBV6-2 or TRBV6-3 and TRBJ2-5; D is tentatively TRBD1 or TRBD2 (5 bases each). Germline assignment: CDR1 MNHEY and CDR2 SVGEGT. Trimming removed 7 bases from V and 5 bases from J, with 14 bases in between. This CDR3 region has 13 residues. The CDR3 spells CASKLGVPETQYF. CDR3 DNA: TGTGCCAGCAAACTAGGGGTCCCCGAGACCCAGTACTTC.

As for this clone: One base away lies a much larger clone, so this may be a sequencing read error. The rearrangement uses TRBV3-1 and TRBJ2-5, with 8 nucleotides matching TRBD2. The CDR3 sequence is 16 residues long. Per germline, CDR1 LGHDT and CDR2 YNNKEL (reference sequence). The V segment lost 6 bases and the J segment 1 base; nucleotides outside the gene matches: 10. The CDR3 sequence: CASSPRGGGPQETQYF. The CDR3 region has the DNA TGTGCCAGCAGTCCCCGGGGCGGGGGGCCCCAAGAGACCCAGTACTTC.

The table lists this clone with a count of one. A much larger clone sits a single nucleotide away, making a read error possible. At the DNA level, this CDR3 is encoded by other sequences in the same sample as well. The V call is TRBV18, the J call TRBJ1-1, with 8 bases lining up with TRBD1. Germline assignment: CDR1 KGHSH and CDR2 LQKENI. Trimming cost V 3 bases and J 4 bases; bases outside gene matches: 10. The CDR3 extends over 16 amino acids. The CDR3 coding sequence is TGTGCCAGCTCACCGAAAGGTACAGGGACAGGCACTGAAGCTTTCTTT. Translating gives CASSPKGTGTGTEAFF.

This clone was found a few times. A much larger clonotype is one base distant, so this may be a read error. V is TRBV15 and J is TRBJ2-1, with 7 positions matching TRBD1. This CDR3 has 15 residues. Germline V gives CDR1 LNHNV, CDR2 YYDKDF (reference sequence). In nucleotides, the CDR3 is TGTGCCACCAGCGGAGATGGGACAGCCTACAATGAGCAGTTCTTC. Its translation is CATSGDGTAYNEQFF.

This clone appeared many times. The V and J genes are TRBV20-1 and TRBJ2-3, with 12 bases lining up with TRBD2. This CDR3 contains 19 residues. V was pared by 0 bases and J by 6 bases, with 16 bases of the junction left unmatched. The V gene's germline CDR1 is DFQATT and CDR2 SNEGSKA (reference sequence). DNA of the CDR3: TGCAGTGCTAGAGATCCCCCGGCTAGCGGGAGGGCATGGTCGGATACGCAGTATTTT. Amino acid sequence: CSARDPPASGRAWSDTQYF.

This clone was recorded at least ten times. This sequence joins TRBV7-9 and TRBJ1-1; D is perhaps TRBD1 (5 bases). Germline V CDR1 and CDR2: SEHNR, FQNEAQ (reference sequence). Trimming pared 1 base from V and 3 bases from J, leaving 9 bases between. The CDR3 contains 14 residues. CDR3 in DNA: TGTGCCAGCAGCTTAGGGGGGGAGGACACTGAAGCTTTCTTT. Its translation is CASSLGGEDTEAFF.